These 22 T cell receptor beta chains came from one sample sequenced in a study of regulatory T cells in long-lasting Graves disease. Assembly of TCR beta libraries relied on iRepertoire HTBI primers together with Arm-PCR of CDR3 regions. MiXCR, applied by TCRdb to the multiplex PCR reads, yields one record per CDR3 protein. The sample lists about 470,000 distinct CDR3 sequences, roughly a fifth occurring once. Time point noted: persistent/refractory GD, antithyroid drugs over 5 years with positive TRAb. RNA from PBMCs was the source of the TCR library. This sample comprised peripheral blood mononuclear cells (PBMCs), obtained when the disease was refractory, from a patient treated with antithyroid drugs. These receptors all come from a female donor with Graves disease.

This clonotype was counted between two and nine times. This sequence joins TRBV24-1 and TRBJ2-3; a weak D match, TRBD1 (7 bases). Germline V gene lookup returns CDR1 KGHDR and CDR2 SFDVKD. The CDR3 has 15 residues. Trimming removed 1 base at V and 4 bases at J, with 11 bases between. This CDR3 reads CATSDFSGGSDTQYF. The CDR3 nucleotides read TGTGCCACCAGTGATTTCTCAGGGGGGTCAGATACGCAGTATTTT.

There are many counts of this clonotype. The chain couples TRBV28 to TRBJ2-5; D is perhaps TRBD2 (6 bases). V lost 0 bases and J lost 5, with 10 bases in between. Germline V lookup: CDR1 MDHEN, CDR2 SYDVKM. The CDR3 consists of 14 residues. Written as DNA, the CDR3 is TGTGCCAGCAGTTTATGGGGGGGAGAGGAGACCCAGTACTTC. This translates into CASSLWGGEETQYF.

There are a few counts of this clonotype. The V and J genes are TRBV3-1 and TRBJ2-7; D gene unclear. V lost 3 bases and J lost 3, with 6 bases in between. The CDR3 contains 12 residues. Germline V gene data show CDR1 as LGHDT and CDR2 as YNNKEL (reference sequence). As DNA, the CDR3 is TGTGCCAGCAGCCAGATTATCTACGAGCAGTACTTC. It yields the protein CASSQIIYEQYF.

The V gene is TRBV5-1, the J gene TRBJ2-5, with D perhaps matching TRBD2 (5 bases). Trimming pared 4 bases from V and 2 bases from J, leaving 9 bases between. The germline V gene encodes CDR1 SGHRS and CDR2 YFSETQ. CDR3 length: 13 residues. The CDR3 reads CASSRGTQETQYF. CDR3 in DNA: TGCGCCAGCAGCCGGGGAACTCAAGAGACCCAGTACTTC.

This clonotype was picked up many times. V gene TRBV27 combines with J gene TRBJ2-5; D gene unclear. V was pared by 4 bases and J by 3 bases, with 18 bases between. Germline loops: CDR1 MNHEY, CDR2 SMNVEV (reference sequence). The CDR3 has 16 amino acids. The CDR3 region is CASSSAVADSKETQYF. For the CDR3, the DNA is TGTGCCAGCAGTTCCGCCGTAGCAGATTCTAAAGAGACCCAGTACTTC.

About this clonotype itself: A much larger clone differs from this one at a single base, so this may be a read error. V usage is TRBV7-2 and J usage is TRBJ2-7; 9 bases are a match to TRBD2. The CDR3 has 15 amino acids. The V gene's germline CDR1 is SGHTA and CDR2 FQGNSA. The CDR3 region is CAGSLVAGESYEQYF. Here the CDR3 DNA reads TGTGCCGGCAGCTTAGTAGCGGGGGAATCCTACGAGCAGTACTTC.

The chain has TRBV4-3 and TRBJ2-7, with 9 bases fitting TRBD2. After removal of 1 base from V and 5 bases from J, the junction contained 9 bases not matched to a gene. CDR3 length: 16 residues. Germline V lookup: CDR1 LGHNA, CDR2 YSLEER. In DNA form, the CDR3 reads TGCGCCAGCAGCCAAGCATGGCGGGAGGGCCTCGACGAGCAGTACTTC. Protein sequence: CASSQAWREGLDEQYF.

This clonotype was counted at least ten times. This sequence joins TRBV7-2 and TRBJ1-1; D gene uncertain. The CDR3 sequence is 14 residues long. Trimming took 5 bases from V and 0 from J, leaving 10 bases between them. The germline V gene encodes CDR1 SGHTA and CDR2 FQGNSA. The CDR3 bases are TGTGCCAGCAGCAAAGACGGAGTGAACACTGAAGCTTTCTTT. It yields the protein CASSKDGVNTEAFF.

This clonotype was found a few times. This chain uses TRBV9 with TRBJ2-7; the D gene is possibly TRBD2 (6 bases). With 0 bases removed from V and 7 bases from J, the gap between germline ends came to 14 bases. This CDR3 has 14 amino acids. Germline V CDR1 and CDR2: SGDLS, YYNGEE. The CDR3 region has the DNA TGTGCCAGCAGCGTAGCAGATAGAGGGAGGGAGCAGTACTTC. It yields the protein CASSVADRGREQYF.

V is TRBV25-1 and J is TRBJ1-2, with unresolved D. The CDR3 is 17 residues long. V lost 3 bases to trimming and J lost 4 bases, with 21 bases between them. Germline lookup yields CDR1 MGHDK and CDR2 SYGVNS. Written as DNA, the CDR3 is TGTGCCAGCAGTGACAATCGACCAACCATGAGCTTCTATGGCTACACCTTC. The encoded protein is CASSDNRPTMSFYGYTF.

The rearrangement links TRBV7-8 to TRBJ2-2; 7 bases line up with TRBD1. V lost 4 bases, J lost 3 bases, and 5 bases stayed unmatched. This CDR3 is built from 15 residues. The germline CDR1 and CDR2 sequences are SGHVS and FQNEAQ. Here the CDR3 DNA reads TGTGCCAGCAGCTCCACGACAGGGCACACCGGGGAGCTGTTTTTT. This encodes CASSSTTGHTGELFF.

In its sample, this clonotype was seen many times. The chain employs TRBV20-1 and TRBJ2-5; D not resolved. Germline assignment: CDR1 DFQATT and CDR2 SNEGSKA (reference sequence). The length of the CDR3 is 16 residues. Trimming pared 3 bases from V and 2 bases from J, leaving 19 bases between. The CDR3 region is CSASTWHAGSQETQYF. The CDR3 DNA reads TGCAGTGCTAGTACATGGCACGCTGGCAGTCAAGAGACCCAGTACTTC.

This clonotype showed up many times. This chain joins TRBV12-3 or TRBV12-4 and TRBJ1-5; 9 positions match TRBD1. V was clipped by 6 bases and J by 1 base; unmatched bases: 10. The CDR3 totals 17 residues. CDR3 bases: TGTGCCAGCAGGTCAACAGGGGGCGCGGGAAGCAATCAGCCCCAGCATTTT. Its translation: CASRSTGGAGSNQPQHF.

This clonotype has at least ten counts. The chain joins TRBV27 to TRBJ2-1; TRBD1 is a possible D gene (5 bases). The CDR3 is 15 residues long. Trimming removed 3 bases from V and 2 bases from J, with 11 bases in between. CDR1 is MNHEY and CDR2 is SMNVEV in the germline V gene (reference sequence). CDR3 nucleotide sequence: TGTGCCAGCAGTTTTCCAGGGTACCCCTACAATGAGCAGTTCTTC. It is translated as CASSFPGYPYNEQFF.

This chain connects TRBV30 to TRBJ1-6; D is ambiguous. Germline CDR1 reads GTSNPN; CDR2 reads SVGIG (reference sequence). The CDR3 covers 13 residues. V lost 0 bases and J 7 bases, leaving 7 bases between the germline ends. The CDR3 region has the DNA TGTGCCTGGAGTGTAAACGAGAATTCACCCCTCCACTTT. Residues: CAWSVNENSPLHF.

The genes are TRBV30 and TRBJ1-2; D unclear. Germline CDR1 is GTSNPN and CDR2 is SVGIG (reference sequence). The CDR3 sequence is 13 residues long. Trimming took off 3 bases at V and 6 bases at J, with 14 bases between the two ends. The CDR3 bases are TGTGCCTGGAGCCTGGGAGAAGAGCATGGCTACACCTTC. The encoded protein is CAWSLGEEHGYTF.

In its sample, this clonotype was seen many times. The chain is built from TRBV28 and TRBJ2-7; D perhaps matches TRBD2 (5 bases). The V end was cut by 5 bases, the J end by 3 bases, with 8 bases between. This CDR3 contains 12 residues. Germline V gives CDR1 MDHEN, CDR2 SYDVKM. CDR3 region: CASSPEGYEQYF. As DNA, the CDR3 is TGTGCCAGCAGTCCTGAGGGCTACGAGCAGTACTTC.

The table lists this clonotype with many counts. V gene TRBV28 combines with J gene TRBJ1-1, with TRBD1 matching 7 bases. The germline V gene encodes CDR1 MDHEN and CDR2 SYDVKM. This CDR3 spans 14 amino acids. V gave up 5 bases and J gave up 1 base; unmatched junction bases: 4. CDR3 amino acids: CASSVDRENTEAFF. In nucleotides, the CDR3 is TGTGCCAGCAGTGTAGACAGGGAGAACACTGAAGCTTTCTTT.

A note on this clonotype: This probably arose from a read error, given a far larger clone one base away. The chain has TRBV6-9 and TRBJ1-5, with D hard to call. The germline V gene encodes CDR1 MNHGY and CDR2 SVAAGI. There are 13 residues in the CDR3. The CDR3 region is CAGSSRGNQPQHF. CDR3 in DNA: TGTGCCGGCAGTTCTCGGGGTAATCAGCCCCAGCATTTT.

This chain joins TRBV6-2 or TRBV6-3 and TRBJ1-1, with D tentatively TRBD1 (5 bases). CDR1 is MNHEY, CDR2 SVGEGT, per germline. Deletions cut 6 bases from V and 10 bases from J, with 12 bases between. This CDR3 has 11 residues. The CDR3 bases are TGTGCCAGCAGCCGCTCAGGGACAGCTTTCTTT. Translating it yields CASSRSGTAFF.

This clonotype has a handful of counts. The V call is TRBV25-1, the J call TRBJ1-5; no firm D call. The CDR3 runs 14 residues. Germline CDR1 and CDR2: MGHDK and SYGVNS. V dropped 1 base and J dropped 6 bases, with 10 bases sitting between them. Written as DNA, the CDR3 is TGTGCCAGCAGTGAATCGGGCCTTTCTCAGCCCCAGCATTTT. This gives the protein CASSESGLSQPQHF.

A few counts support this clonotype. The chain links TRBV5-1 to TRBJ1-6; TRBD1 agrees at 10 bases. The V and J ends lost 0 bases and 9 bases, in that order; junction bases with no gene match: 3. The germline V gene encodes CDR1 SGHRS and CDR2 YFSETQ. This CDR3 has 15 residues. CDR3 loop: CASSLAGTGVSPLHF. The CDR3 DNA sequence: TGCGCCAGCAGCTTGGCCGGGACAGGGGTTTCACCCCTCCACTTT.